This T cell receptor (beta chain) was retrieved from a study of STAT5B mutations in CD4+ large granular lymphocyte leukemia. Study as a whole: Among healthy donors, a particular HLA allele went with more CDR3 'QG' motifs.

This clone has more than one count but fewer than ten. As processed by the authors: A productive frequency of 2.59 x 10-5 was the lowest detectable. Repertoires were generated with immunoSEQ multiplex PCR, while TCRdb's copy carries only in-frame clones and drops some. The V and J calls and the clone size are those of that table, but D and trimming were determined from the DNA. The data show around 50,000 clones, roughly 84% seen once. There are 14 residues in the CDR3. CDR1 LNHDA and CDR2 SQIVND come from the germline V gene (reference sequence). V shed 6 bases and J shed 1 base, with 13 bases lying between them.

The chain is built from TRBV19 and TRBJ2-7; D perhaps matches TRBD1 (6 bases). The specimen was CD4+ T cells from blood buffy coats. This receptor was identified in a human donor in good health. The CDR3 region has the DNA TGTGCCAGTAGCCGTCAGGGGAGATCCTACGAGCAGTACTTC. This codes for CASSRQGRSYEQYF.